This T cell receptor beta chain was documented in a study of regulatory T cells in long-lasting Graves disease. Overall study results and limits: It was in persistent disease that TRBV28, TRBJ1-2 and TRBJ2-5 were favored.

In building TCR beta libraries, iRepertoire HTBI primers were used together with Arm-PCR of CDR3 regions. TCRdb redid the calling of the multiplex PCR reads with MiXCR, one entry per CDR3 protein. The table lists around 250,000 distinct CDR3 sequences, around 18% of them singletons. This clonotype was counted many times. The antigen is undetermined. The CDR3 has 15 amino acids. CDR1 is MNHEY and CDR2 is SMNVEV in the germline V gene (reference sequence). V was trimmed by 6 bases and J by 7 bases, leaving 21 bases between them. The time point is: newly diagnosed GD, antithyroid drugs for less than 3 months. Making the TCR library involved RNA that had been extracted from PBMCs. In addition, the sample was reused for a study of T cells in Graves' hyperthyroidism and ophthalmopathy. In that study: Before onset, ophthalmopathy was predicted by the model a median approximately 6.5 months earlier.

The sequences come from peripheral blood mononuclear cells (PBMCs), collected at new diagnosis, from a patient treated with antithyroid drugs. The genes are TRBV27 and TRBJ1-2, with a possible D match to TRBD1 (6 bases). This sequence was found in a woman between 25 and 40 years old with Graves disease. The CDR3 DNA is TGTGCCAGCAGCCCCGACAACAGGGTGAGAACTGGCTACACCTTC. Translation gives CASSPDNRVRTGYTF.